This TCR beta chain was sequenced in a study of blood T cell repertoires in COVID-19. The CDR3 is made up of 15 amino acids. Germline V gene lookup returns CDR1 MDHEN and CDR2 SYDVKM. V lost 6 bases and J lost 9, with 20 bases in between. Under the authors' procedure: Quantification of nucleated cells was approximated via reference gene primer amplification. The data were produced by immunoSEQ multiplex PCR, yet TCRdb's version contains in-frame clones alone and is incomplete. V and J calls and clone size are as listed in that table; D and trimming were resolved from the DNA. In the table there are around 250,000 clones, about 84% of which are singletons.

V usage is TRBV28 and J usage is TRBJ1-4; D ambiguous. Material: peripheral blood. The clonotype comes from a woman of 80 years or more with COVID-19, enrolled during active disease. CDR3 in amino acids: CASSLGQPGGKKLFF. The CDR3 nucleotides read TGTGCCAGCAGCCTTGGCCAACCCGGAGGGAAAAAACTGTTTTTT.